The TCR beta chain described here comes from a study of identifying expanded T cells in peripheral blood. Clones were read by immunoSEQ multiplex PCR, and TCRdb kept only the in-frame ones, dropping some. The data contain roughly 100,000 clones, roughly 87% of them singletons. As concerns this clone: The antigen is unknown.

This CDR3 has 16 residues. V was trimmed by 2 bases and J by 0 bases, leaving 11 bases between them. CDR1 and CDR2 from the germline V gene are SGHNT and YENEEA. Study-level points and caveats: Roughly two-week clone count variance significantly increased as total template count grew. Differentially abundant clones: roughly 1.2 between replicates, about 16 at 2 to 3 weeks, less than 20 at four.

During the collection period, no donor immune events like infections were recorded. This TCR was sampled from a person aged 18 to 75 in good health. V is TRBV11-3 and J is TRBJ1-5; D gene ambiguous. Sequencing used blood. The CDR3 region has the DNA TGTGCCAGCAGCTTAATCGCCCCCAATAGCAATCAGCCCCAGCATTTT. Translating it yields CASSLIAPNSNQPQHF.